Shown below are 13 T cell receptor beta chains from a single sample sequenced in a study of lymphopenia after photon versus proton radiotherapy. Data came from immunoSEQ multiplex PCR; TCRdb stores just in-frame clones and leaves some out. The table lists tens of thousands of clones, around 88% of them singletons. The sample here was peripheral blood, taken from a patient treated with proton-based radiotherapy. These receptors all come from a man in his 60s with pancreatic cancer.

The V gene is TRBV7-9, the J gene TRBJ2-3, with 9 bases matching TRBD2. The CDR3 is 17 amino acids. Trimming cost V 4 bases and J 0 bases; bases outside gene matches: 8. CDR1 SEHNR and CDR2 FQNEAQ come from the germline V gene (reference sequence). The CDR3, as DNA: TGTGCCAGCAGCTACCCCGGTACTAGCGGGAGCACAGATACGCAGTATTTT. This codes for CASSYPGTSGSTDTQYF.

The chain combines TRBV6-5 with TRBJ2-7; D is possibly TRBD1 (6 bases). Germline V gives CDR1 MNHEY, CDR2 SVGAGI. V lost 6 bases to trimming and J lost 0 bases, with 15 bases between them. This CDR3 has 15 amino acids. CDR3 loop: CASRATGSGSYEQYF. In DNA, the CDR3 is TGTGCCAGCAGGGCGACAGGAAGCGGCTCCTACGAGCAGTACTTC.

The chain is built from TRBV5-1 and TRBJ2-3; D may be TRBD2 (5 bases). CDR3 length: 15 residues. Germline values: CDR1 SGHRS, CDR2 YFSETQ. V was trimmed by 0 bases and J by 6 bases, leaving 14 bases between them. As DNA, the CDR3 is TGCGCCAGCAGCTTGGAATCCTCGGGATGGGATACGCAGTATTTT. Residues: CASSLESSGWDTQYF.

This clone appeared a single time. The chain is built from TRBV7-2 and TRBJ2-3; a possible D gene is TRBD2 (5 bases). The germline CDR1 and CDR2 sequences are SGHTA and FQGNSA. The CDR3 has 13 residues. V shed 3 bases and J shed 6 bases, with 10 bases lying between them. Here the CDR3 DNA reads TGTGCCAGCAGCTTCTTCGGACTGGATACGCAGTATTTT. This encodes CASSFFGLDTQYF.

The chain carries TRBV11-2 and TRBJ2-3; possibly TRBD1 for D (6 bases). V shed 4 bases and J shed 2 bases, with 13 bases lying between them. This CDR3 comprises 15 residues. The V gene's germline CDR1 is SGHAT and CDR2 FQNNGV. CDR3 sequence reads: CASSSGTRTTDTQYF. CDR3 DNA: TGTGCCAGCAGCTCCGGGACAAGGACCACAGATACGCAGTATTTT.

V gene TRBV28 combines with J gene TRBJ2-1, with 12 bases identical to TRBD2. The CDR3 consists of 15 residues. The V and J ends lost 6 bases and 7 bases, in that order; junction bases with no gene match: 7. Per germline, CDR1 MDHEN and CDR2 SYDVKM. CDR3 bases: TGTGCCAGCAGCCTTCTAGCGGGAGGGTCGAATGAGCAGTTCTTC. It codes for CASSLLAGGSNEQFF.

This chain joins TRBV7-9 and TRBJ2-1, with D unclear. The CDR3 runs to 15 residues. Trimming pared 2 bases from V and 0 bases from J, leaving 8 bases between. Germline V gives CDR1 SEHNR, CDR2 FQNEAQ (reference sequence). The CDR3 protein is CASSLQGFSYNEQFF. The DNA of the CDR3 is TGTGCCAGCAGCTTACAAGGGTTCTCCTACAATGAGCAGTTCTTC. The variable domain in full, completed from reference TRBV7-9 and TRBJ2-1, reads DTGVSQNPRHKITKRGQNVTFRCDPISEHNRLYWYRQTLGQGPEFLTYFQNEAQLEKSRLLSDRFSAERPKGSFSTLEIQRTEQGDSAMYLCASSLQGFSYNEQFFGPGTRLTVL.

This chain uses TRBV5-8 with TRBJ1-4, with 10 bases fitting TRBD1. Trimming removed 4 bases from V and 7 bases from J; junction bases left unmatched: 13. The CDR3 contains 17 residues. Germline V gives CDR1 SGHTS, CDR2 YDEGEE. DNA for the CDR3: TGTGCCAGCAGCCCCCCTGTCCGCCGGGACAGGGGTGAAAAACTGTTTTTT. It translates to CASSPPVRRDRGEKLFF.

This sequence joins TRBV19 and TRBJ1-2; D perhaps matches TRBD1 (6 bases). V was trimmed by 10 bases and J by 5 bases, leaving 14 bases between them. CDR1 and CDR2 from the germline V gene are LNHDA and SQIVND (reference sequence). The CDR3 contains 12 residues. The DNA for the CDR3 is TGTGCCACCCAATTACAGGGATATGGCTACACCTTC. Protein sequence: CATQLQGYGYTF.

The V gene is TRBV2, the J gene TRBJ2-7, with D possibly being TRBD2 (5 bases). This CDR3 comprises 15 residues. Trimming took off 5 bases at V and 3 bases at J, with 17 bases between the two ends. Germline V CDR1 and CDR2: SNHLY, FYNNEI. The CDR3 reads CASSPVSTGFYEQYF. The CDR3 nucleotides read TGTGCCAGCAGTCCCGTATCAACGGGGTTCTACGAGCAGTACTTC.

This clone came up a few times. Written as DNA, the CDR3 is TGTGCCAGCAGCGTAGATTGGGTCGCCAACTATGGCTACACCTTC. Its translation: CASSVDWVANYGYTF. The V call is TRBV9, the J call TRBJ1-2; D not certain. Germline V gene data show CDR1 as SGDLS and CDR2 as YYNGEE. The CDR3 has 15 amino acids. V gave up 0 bases and J gave up 2 bases, with 11 bases separating them. The variable domain in full, with the rest retrieved from reference TRBV9 and TRBJ1-2, is DSGVTQTPKHLITATGQRVTLRCSPRSGDLSVYWYQQSLDQGLQFLIQYYNGEERAKGNILERFSAQQFPDLHSELNLSSLELGDSALYFCASSVDWVANYGYTFGSGTRLTVV.

V and J are TRBV28 and TRBJ1-2; possibly TRBD1 for D (6 bases). This CDR3 spans 16 amino acids. CDR1 MDHEN and CDR2 SYDVKM come from the germline V gene. V lost 4 bases and J lost 2, with 17 bases in between. CDR3 bases: TGTGCCAGCAGTTCACCTACATCAGACAGGAACTATGGCTACACCTTC. Residues: CASSSPTSDRNYGYTF.

The CDR3 sequence: CASSYTAGYEQYF. In DNA, the CDR3 is TGTGCCAGCAGCTACACGGCCGGGTACGAGCAGTACTTC. This rearrangement joins TRBV7-2 to TRBJ2-7, with D unclear. V lost 4 bases and J 4 bases, leaving 11 bases between the germline ends. Germline V CDR1 and CDR2: SGHTA, FQGNSA. This CDR3 is built from 13 residues. Variable domain in full (rest from reference TRBV7-2 and TRBJ2-7): GAGVSQSPSNKVTEKGKDVELRCDPISGHTALYWYRQSLGQGLEFLIYFQGNSAPDKSGLPSDRFSAERTGGSVSTLTIQRTQQEDSAVYLCASSYTAGYEQYFGPGTRLTVT.